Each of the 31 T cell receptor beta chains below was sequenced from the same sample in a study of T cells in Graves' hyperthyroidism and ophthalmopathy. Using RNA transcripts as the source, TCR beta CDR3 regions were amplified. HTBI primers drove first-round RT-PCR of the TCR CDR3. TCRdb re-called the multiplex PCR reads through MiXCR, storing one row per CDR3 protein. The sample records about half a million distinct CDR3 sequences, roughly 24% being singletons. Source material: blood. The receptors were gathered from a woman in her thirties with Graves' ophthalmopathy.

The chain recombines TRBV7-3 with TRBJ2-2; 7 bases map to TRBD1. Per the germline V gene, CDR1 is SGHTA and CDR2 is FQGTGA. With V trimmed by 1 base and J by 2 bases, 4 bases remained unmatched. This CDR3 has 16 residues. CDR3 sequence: CASSLMGTVNTGELFF. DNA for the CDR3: TGTGCCAGCAGCTTAATGGGGACAGTAAACACCGGGGAGCTGTTTTTT.

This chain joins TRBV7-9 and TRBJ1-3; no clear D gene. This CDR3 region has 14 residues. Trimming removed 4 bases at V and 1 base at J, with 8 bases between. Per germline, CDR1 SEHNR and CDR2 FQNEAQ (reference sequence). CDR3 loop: CASSSVLSGNTIYF. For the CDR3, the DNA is TGTGCCAGCAGCTCAGTTTTATCTGGAAACACCATATATTTT.

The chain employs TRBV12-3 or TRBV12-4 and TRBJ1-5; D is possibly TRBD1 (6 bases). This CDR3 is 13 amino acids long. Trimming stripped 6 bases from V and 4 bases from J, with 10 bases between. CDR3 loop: CASRNQGNQPQHF. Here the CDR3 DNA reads TGTGCCAGCAGGAACCAGGGGAATCAGCCCCAGCATTTT.

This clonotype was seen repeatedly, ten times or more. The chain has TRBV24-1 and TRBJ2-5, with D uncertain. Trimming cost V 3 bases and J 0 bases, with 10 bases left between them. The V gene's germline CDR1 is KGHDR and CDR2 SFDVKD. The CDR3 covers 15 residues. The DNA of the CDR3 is TGTGCCACCAGTGATCCCGTGACGCACCAAGAGACCCAGTACTTC. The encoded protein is CATSDPVTHQETQYF.

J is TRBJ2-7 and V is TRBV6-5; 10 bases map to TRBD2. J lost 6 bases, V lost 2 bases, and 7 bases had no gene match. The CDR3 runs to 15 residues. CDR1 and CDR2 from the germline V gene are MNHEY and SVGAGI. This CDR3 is CASSYRSGTSVEQYF. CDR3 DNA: TGTGCCAGCAGTTACCGTTCTGGGACTAGCGTCGAGCAGTACTTC.

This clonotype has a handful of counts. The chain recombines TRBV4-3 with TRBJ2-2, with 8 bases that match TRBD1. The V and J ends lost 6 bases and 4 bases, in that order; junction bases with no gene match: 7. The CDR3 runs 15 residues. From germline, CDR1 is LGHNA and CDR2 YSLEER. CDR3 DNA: TGCGCCAGCAGGCCCCAGGGGGCGGGCACCGGGGAGCTGTTTTTT. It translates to CASRPQGAGTGELFF.

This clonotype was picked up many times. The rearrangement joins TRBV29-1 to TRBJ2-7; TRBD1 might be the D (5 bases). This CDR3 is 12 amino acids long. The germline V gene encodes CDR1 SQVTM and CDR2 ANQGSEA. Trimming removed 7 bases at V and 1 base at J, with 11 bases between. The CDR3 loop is CSGTGPSYEQYF. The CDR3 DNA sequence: TGCAGCGGAACAGGACCTTCCTACGAGCAGTACTTC.

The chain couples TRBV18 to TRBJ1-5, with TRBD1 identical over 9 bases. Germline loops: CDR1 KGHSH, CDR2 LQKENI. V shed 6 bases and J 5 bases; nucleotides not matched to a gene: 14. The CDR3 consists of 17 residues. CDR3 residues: CASSRERQGGFDQPQHF. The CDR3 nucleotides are TGTGCCAGCTCCCGCGAACGACAGGGGGGGTTTGATCAGCCCCAGCATTTT.

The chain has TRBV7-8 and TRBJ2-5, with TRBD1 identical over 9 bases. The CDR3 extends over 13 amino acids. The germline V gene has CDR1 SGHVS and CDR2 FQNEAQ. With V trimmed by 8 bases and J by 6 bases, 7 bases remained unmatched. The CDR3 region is CASGTGGAKTQYF. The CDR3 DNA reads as TGTGCCAGCGGAACAGGGGGCGCAAAGACCCAGTACTTC.

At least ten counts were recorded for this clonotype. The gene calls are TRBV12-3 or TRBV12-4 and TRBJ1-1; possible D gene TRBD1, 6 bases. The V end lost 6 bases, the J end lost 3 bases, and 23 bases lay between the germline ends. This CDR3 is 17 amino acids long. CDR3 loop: CASSHLPGTAGDTEAFF. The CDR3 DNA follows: TGTGCCAGCAGCCACTTGCCGGGGACGGCAGGGGACACTGAAGCTTTCTTT.

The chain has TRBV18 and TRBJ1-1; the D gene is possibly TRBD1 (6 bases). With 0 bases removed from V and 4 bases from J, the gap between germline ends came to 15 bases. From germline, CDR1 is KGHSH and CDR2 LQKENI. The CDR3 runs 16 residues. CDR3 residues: CASSPPGGGLFTEAFF. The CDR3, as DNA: TGTGCCAGCTCACCACCGGGAGGGGGACTCTTCACTGAAGCTTTCTTT.

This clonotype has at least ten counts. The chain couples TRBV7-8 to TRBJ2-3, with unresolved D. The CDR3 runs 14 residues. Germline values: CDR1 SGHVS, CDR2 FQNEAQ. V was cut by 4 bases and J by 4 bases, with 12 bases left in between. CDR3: CASSSAFWADTQYF. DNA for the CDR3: TGTGCCAGCAGCTCAGCGTTTTGGGCAGATACGCAGTATTTT.

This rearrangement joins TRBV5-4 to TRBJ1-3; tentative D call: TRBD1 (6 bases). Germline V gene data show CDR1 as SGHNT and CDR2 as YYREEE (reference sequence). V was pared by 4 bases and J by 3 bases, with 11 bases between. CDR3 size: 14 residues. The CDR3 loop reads CASSAGTIGNTIYF. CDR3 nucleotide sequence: TGTGCCAGCAGCGCTGGGACAATTGGAAACACCATATATTTT.

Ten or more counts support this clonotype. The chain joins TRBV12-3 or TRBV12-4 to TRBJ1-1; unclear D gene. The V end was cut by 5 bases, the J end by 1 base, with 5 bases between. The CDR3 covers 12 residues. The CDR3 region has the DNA TGTGCCAGCAGTCCCCAGAACACTGAAGCTTTCTTT. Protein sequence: CASSPQNTEAFF.

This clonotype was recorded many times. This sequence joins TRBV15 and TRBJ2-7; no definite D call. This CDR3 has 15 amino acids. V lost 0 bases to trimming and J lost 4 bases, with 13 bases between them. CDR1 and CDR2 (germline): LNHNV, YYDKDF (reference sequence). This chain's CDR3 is CATSRDLGKGYEQYF. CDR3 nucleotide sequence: TGTGCCACCAGCAGAGATTTGGGAAAAGGGTACGAGCAGTACTTC.

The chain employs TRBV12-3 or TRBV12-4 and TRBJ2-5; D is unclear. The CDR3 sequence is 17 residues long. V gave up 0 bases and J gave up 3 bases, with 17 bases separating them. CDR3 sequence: CASSLALGGRGEETQYF. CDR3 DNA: TGTGCCAGCAGTTTAGCCCTGGGTGGTAGAGGTGAAGAGACCCAGTACTTC.

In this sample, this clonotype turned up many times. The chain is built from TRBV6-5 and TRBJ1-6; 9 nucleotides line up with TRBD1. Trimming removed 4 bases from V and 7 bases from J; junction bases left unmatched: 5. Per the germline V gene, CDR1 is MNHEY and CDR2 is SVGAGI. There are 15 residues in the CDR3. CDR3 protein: CASSSGGQGNSPLHF. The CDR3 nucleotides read TGTGCCAGCAGTTCGGGCGGACAGGGGAATTCACCCCTCCACTTT.

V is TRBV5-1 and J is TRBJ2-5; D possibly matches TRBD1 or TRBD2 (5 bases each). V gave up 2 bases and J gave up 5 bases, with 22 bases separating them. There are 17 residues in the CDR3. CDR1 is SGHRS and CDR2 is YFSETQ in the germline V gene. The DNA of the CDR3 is TGCGCCAGCAGCTTACAAAAAGGGACCCTGAGTAGGGAGACCCAGTACTTC. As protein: CASSLQKGTLSRETQYF. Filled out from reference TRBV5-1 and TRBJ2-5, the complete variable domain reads KAGVTQTPRYLIKTRGQQVTLSCSPISGHRSVSWYQQTPGQGLQFLFEYFSETQRNKGNFPGRFSGRQFSNSRSEMNVSTLELGDSALYLCASSLQKGTLSRETQYFGPGTRLLVL.

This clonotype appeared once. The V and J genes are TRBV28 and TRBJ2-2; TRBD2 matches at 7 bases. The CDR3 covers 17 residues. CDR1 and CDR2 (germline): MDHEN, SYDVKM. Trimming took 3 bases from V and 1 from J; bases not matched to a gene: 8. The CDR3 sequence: CASSLLWREMNTGELFF. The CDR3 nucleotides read TGTGCCAGCAGTTTGTTATGGCGGGAGATGAACACCGGGGAGCTGTTTTTT.

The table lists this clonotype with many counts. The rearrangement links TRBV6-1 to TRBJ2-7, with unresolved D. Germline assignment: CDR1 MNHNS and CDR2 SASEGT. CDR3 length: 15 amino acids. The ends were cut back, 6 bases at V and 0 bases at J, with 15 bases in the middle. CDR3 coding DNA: TGTGCCAGCAGACCAACACCCCTGAGCTCCTACGAGCAGTACTTC. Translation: CASRPTPLSSYEQYF.

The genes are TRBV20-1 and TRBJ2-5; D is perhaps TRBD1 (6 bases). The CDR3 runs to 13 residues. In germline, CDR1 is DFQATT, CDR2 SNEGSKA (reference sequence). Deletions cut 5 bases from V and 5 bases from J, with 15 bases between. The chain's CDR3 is CSADPHRDETQYF. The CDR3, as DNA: TGCAGTGCTGATCCTCACAGGGACGAGACCCAGTACTTC.

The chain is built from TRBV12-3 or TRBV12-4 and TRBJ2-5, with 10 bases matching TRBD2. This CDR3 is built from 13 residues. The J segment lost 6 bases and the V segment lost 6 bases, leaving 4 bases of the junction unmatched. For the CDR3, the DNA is TGTGCCAGCAGGTCGGGACTAGCGAAGACCCAGTACTTC. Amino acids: CASRSGLAKTQYF.

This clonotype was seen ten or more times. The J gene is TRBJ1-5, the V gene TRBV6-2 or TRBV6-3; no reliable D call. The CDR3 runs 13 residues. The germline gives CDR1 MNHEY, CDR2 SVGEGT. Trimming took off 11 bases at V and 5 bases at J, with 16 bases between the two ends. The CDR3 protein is CAATPYVDQPQHF. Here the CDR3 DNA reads TGTGCCGCGACCCCCTACGTCGATCAGCCCCAGCATTTT.

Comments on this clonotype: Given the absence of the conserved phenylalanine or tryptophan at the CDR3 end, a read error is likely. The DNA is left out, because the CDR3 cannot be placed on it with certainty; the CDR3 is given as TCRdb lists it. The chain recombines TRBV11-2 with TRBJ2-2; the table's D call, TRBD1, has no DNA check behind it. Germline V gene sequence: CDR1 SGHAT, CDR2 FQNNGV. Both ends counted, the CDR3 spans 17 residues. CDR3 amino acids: CASSSLRDGANTGELCY.

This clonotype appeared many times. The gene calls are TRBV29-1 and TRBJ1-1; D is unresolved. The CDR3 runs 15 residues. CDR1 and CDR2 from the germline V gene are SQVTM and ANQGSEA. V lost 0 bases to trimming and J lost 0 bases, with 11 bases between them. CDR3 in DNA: TGCAGCGTTGAAGAGGTAGGCAGACTGAACACTGAAGCTTTCTTT. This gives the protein CSVEEVGRLNTEAFF.

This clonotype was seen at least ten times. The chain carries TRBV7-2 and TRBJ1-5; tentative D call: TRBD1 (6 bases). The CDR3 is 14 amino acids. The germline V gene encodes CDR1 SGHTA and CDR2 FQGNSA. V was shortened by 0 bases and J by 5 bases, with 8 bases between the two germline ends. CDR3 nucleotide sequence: TGTGCCAGCAGCTTAGCCAGGGGATATCAGCCCCAGCATTTT. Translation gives CASSLARGYQPQHF.

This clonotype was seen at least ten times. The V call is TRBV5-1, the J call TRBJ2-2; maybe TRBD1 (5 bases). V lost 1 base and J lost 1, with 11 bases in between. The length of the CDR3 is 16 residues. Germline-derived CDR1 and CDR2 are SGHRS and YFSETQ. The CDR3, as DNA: TGCGCCAGCAGCTTGACGTCGCAGGGGAACACCGGGGAGCTGTTTTTT. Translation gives CASSLTSQGNTGELFF.

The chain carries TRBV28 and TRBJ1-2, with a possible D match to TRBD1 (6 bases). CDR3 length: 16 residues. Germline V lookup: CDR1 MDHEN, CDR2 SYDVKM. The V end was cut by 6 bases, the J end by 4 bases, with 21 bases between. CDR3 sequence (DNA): TGTGCCAGCAGACGCTCGGACAGACGGGGCGGCTATGGCTACACCTTC. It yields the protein CASRRSDRRGGYGYTF.

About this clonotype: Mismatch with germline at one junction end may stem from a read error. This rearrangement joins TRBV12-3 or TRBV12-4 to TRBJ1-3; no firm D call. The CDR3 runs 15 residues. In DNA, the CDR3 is TGTGCCAGCAGTTTAGGAGGGCTAGCTGGAAACACCATAGATTTT. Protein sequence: CASSLGGLAGNTIDF.

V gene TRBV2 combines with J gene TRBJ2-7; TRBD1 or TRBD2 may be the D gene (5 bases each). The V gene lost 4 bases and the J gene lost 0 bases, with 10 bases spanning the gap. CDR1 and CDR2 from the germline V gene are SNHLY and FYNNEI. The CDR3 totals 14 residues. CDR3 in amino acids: CASSAGRYSYEQYF. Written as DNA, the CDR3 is TGTGCCAGCAGTGCGGGGCGCTACTCCTACGAGCAGTACTTC. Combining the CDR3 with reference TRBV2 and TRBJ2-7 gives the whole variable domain EPEVTQTPSHQVTQMGQEVILRCVPISNHLYFYWYRQILGQKVEFLVSFYNNEISEKSEIFDDQFSVERPDGSNFTLKIRSTKLEDSAMYFCASSAGRYSYEQYFGPGTRLTVT.

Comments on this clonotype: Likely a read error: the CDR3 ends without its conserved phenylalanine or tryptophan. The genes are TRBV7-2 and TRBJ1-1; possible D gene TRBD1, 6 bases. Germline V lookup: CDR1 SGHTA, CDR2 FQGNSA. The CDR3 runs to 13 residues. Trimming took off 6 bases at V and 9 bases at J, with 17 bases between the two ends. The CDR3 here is CASRIGQQSQAFY. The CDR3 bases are TGTGCCAGCAGGATTGGACAGCAGTCACAAGCTTTCTAT.